The 9 T cell receptor beta chains in this list originate from one sample, sequenced in a study of T cell changes during pregnancy in multiple sclerosis (dated by TCRdb to about 2019). Library generation was performed with the immunoSEQ multiplex PCR assay. TCRdb obtained this table from immuneACCESS and retained in-frame rearrangements with V and J assigned. These tables miss some clones; where compared with another copy, unresolved V genes account for less than half of the shortfall, and the remainder is unexplained. For this sample the table gives around 80,000 clones, of which 92% were detected only once. The ten largest make up 1.4% to 1.5% of the sample. The input for sequencing was peripheral blood, taken before pregnancy. The receptors derive from a female donor with multiple sclerosis, enrolled in a pregnancy study.

The chain uses TRBV6-1 and TRBJ2-2, with 7 bases matching TRBD1. The length of the CDR3 is 15 residues. V shed 4 bases and J 3 bases; nucleotides not matched to a gene: 5. Looked up from germline, CDR1 is MNHNS and CDR2 is SASEGT. CDR3 bases: TGTGCCAGCAGTGGGCAGACAGGGCACACCGGGGAGCTGTTTTTT. It translates to CASSGQTGHTGELFF.

The chain carries TRBV19 and TRBJ2-1; D perhaps matches TRBD1 (5 bases). This CDR3 has 15 amino acids. Germline V gene data show CDR1 as LNHDA and CDR2 as SQIVND (reference sequence). Trimming removed 6 bases at V and 6 bases at J, with 18 bases between. The CDR3 bases are TGTGCCAGTAGCCCCACCCACAGGCGGCCCAATGAGCAGTTCTTC. Its translation is CASSPTHRRPNEQFF.

This chain links TRBV19 with TRBJ1-5; D possibly corresponds to TRBD1 (5 bases). Trimming removed 3 bases at V and 2 bases at J, with 11 bases between. Looked up from germline, CDR1 is LNHDA and CDR2 is SQIVND (reference sequence). The CDR3 contains 15 residues. CDR3: CASSILGGGNQPQHF. DNA for the CDR3: TGTGCCAGTAGTATCCTGGGAGGGGGCAATCAGCCCCAGCATTTT.

V gene TRBV6-6 combines with J gene TRBJ1-1; the match to TRBD1 covers 9 bases. The CDR3 has 14 residues. CDR1 and CDR2 (germline): MNHNY, SVGAGI (reference sequence). The ends lost 6 bases at V and 0 bases at J; junction bases unmatched: 2. CDR3 loop: CASRDRGMNTEAFF. Here the CDR3 DNA reads TGTGCCAGCAGGGACAGGGGAATGAACACTGAAGCTTTCTTT.

J is TRBJ2-7 and V is TRBV15, with 9 bases fitting TRBD1. The CDR3 totals 16 residues. Germline CDR1 reads LNHNV; CDR2 reads YYDKDF (reference sequence). V lost 4 bases, J lost 0 bases, and 7 bases stayed unmatched. DNA of the CDR3: TGTGCCACCAGCAATCCGGGACAGGGTATCTCCTACGAGCAGTACTTC. It yields the protein CATSNPGQGISYEQYF.

The chain is built from TRBV2 and TRBJ2-1; D remains ambiguous. Trimming left V 2 bases short and J 8 bases short, with 10 bases between. The CDR3 loop spans 13 amino acids. The germline gives CDR1 SNHLY, CDR2 FYNNEI. The CDR3 DNA sequence: TGTGCCAGCAGTGAAATGGGCTTGGATGAGCAGTTCTTC. The encoded protein is CASSEMGLDEQFF.

The chain recombines TRBV7-2 with TRBJ2-2; 8 bases match TRBD1. This CDR3 region has 17 residues. Per the germline V gene, CDR1 is SGHTA and CDR2 is FQGNSA. Trimming removed 4 bases from V and 3 bases from J; junction bases left unmatched: 10. The chain's CDR3 is CASSSTRQGIYTGELFF. DNA of the CDR3: TGTGCCAGCAGCTCTACCCGACAGGGGATCTACACCGGGGAGCTGTTTTTT.

The gene calls are TRBV6-5 and TRBJ1-1; D possibly corresponds to TRBD1 (5 bases). The CDR3 sequence is 12 residues long. CDR1 and CDR2 from the germline V gene are MNHEY and SVGAGI. The germline V and J ends were trimmed by 7 bases and 4 bases, with 10 bases remaining between them. CDR3: CASISGGTEAFF. CDR3 bases: TGTGCCAGCATCTCGGGGGGCACTGAAGCTTTCTTT.

The chain links TRBV6-1 to TRBJ1-4; D remains unclear. The CDR3 has 13 amino acids. Trimming stripped 4 bases from V and 7 bases from J, with 10 bases between. Germline V lookup: CDR1 MNHNS, CDR2 SASEGT. DNA of the CDR3: TGTGCCAGCAGTGTCCGGGAAGCTGAAAAACTGTTTTTT. Translation gives CASSVREAEKLFF.